This TCR beta chain appears in the sequencing data of a study of CD4 T cells in relation to SARS-CoV-2 and coronaviruses. There are 13 residues in the CDR3. Germline V gives CDR1 SQVTM, CDR2 ANQGSEA. The V end was cut by 7 bases, the J end by 2 bases, with 14 bases between. Comments on this clone: The antigen is not known.

The repertoire was sequenced with immunoSEQ multiplex PCR; TCRdb's copy has only in-frame clones and lacks some. Seen here are 35,000 to 45,000 clones, about 79% observed once, and the top ten hold 6% to 8%. The material sequenced was naive CD4+ T cells from PBMCs, cultured in vitro. The sample's subset: naive CD4+ T cells isolated by negative enrichment. The J gene is TRBJ1-1, the V gene TRBV29-1; possible D gene TRBD1, 6 bases. The TCR originated in an adult with COVID-19. CDR3 sequence (DNA): TGCAGCGGACGAAACAGGGCTAACACTGAAGCTTTCTTT. Its translation is CSGRNRANTEAFF.